A selection of T cell receptor beta chains follows, all from one sample in a study of T cells in localized non-small cell lung cancer. The assay was immunoSEQ multiplex PCR, and TCRdb's table has in-frame clones only and misses some. The sample gives 1,300 to 1,500 clones, approximately 25% of which show up once; 13% to 15% is in the top ten. Specimen: lung tumor tissue, collected before any cancer treatment. These receptors all stem from a woman aged 35-70 years with stage I lung adenocarcinoma. Each CDR3 is given with its conserved first and last residue. The size field is filled for only some rows; it gives once, few, many or a size class.

v_call	j_call	clone_size	cdr3_aa
TRBV18	TRBJ1-3	few	CASSPERILSGNTIYF
TRBV6-1	TRBJ2-2	few	CASSEARPIEEGGELFF
TRBV18	TRBJ1-6	NA	CASSPSGGAESPLHF
TRBV30	TRBJ2-3	NA	CAWSGLLQGDTQYF
TRBV16	TRBJ2-7	few	CASSQATGGWNEQYF
TRBV6-8	TRBJ2-5	NA	CASSYSRRGLEETQYF
TRBV11-3	TRBJ2-3	NA	CASSQWLAGGTDTQYF
TRBV28	TRBJ1-1	NA	CASSFGGASTEAFF
TRBV9	TRBJ2-3	medium-sized	CASGQGATDTQYF
TRBV18	TRBJ1-4	NA	CASSALYTIDRFYEKLFF
TRBV18	TRBJ1-1	few	CASSPVSRNTEAFF
TRBV9	TRBJ2-5	NA	CASSVELRRPQETQYF
TRBV4-1	TRBJ2-7	few	CASSQEISGFTYEQYF
TRBV7-4	TRBJ1-1	NA	CASSLDRSAEAFF
TRBV11-3	TRBJ2-6	NA	CASSSTSGANVLTF
TRBV30	TRBJ1-5	few	CAWSRPTGNQPQHF
TRBV6-1	TRBJ2-7	few	CASSEEAGGLVPYEQYF
TRBV5-1	TRBJ2-1	once	CASSLGARDRGDNEQFF
TRBV11-3	TRBJ1-5	NA	CASSYSSGPGTGANQPQHF
TRBV9	TRBJ1-5	few	CAGGARWDQPQHF
TRBV11-3	TRBJ2-3	medium-sized	CASSLTSRTSTDTQYF
TRBV28	TRBJ1-5	few	CASSLTTGYGQPQHF
TRBV30	TRBJ2-5	NA	CAWSVLLAGGSETQYF
TRBV18	TRBJ2-4	NA	CASSPGTGVSIQYF
TRBV19	TRBJ2-3	once	CASSNSGKDTDTQYF
TRBV29-1	TRBJ2-2	NA	CSVDSSGALNTGELFF
TRBV19	TRBJ2-7	few	CASSSRTPTYEQYF